This TCR beta chain is drawn from a study of blood T cell repertoires in COVID-19. Per the germline V gene, CDR1 is SGHTA and CDR2 is FQGNSA. V lost 4 bases and J lost 3; bases outside the gene matches: 8. This CDR3 has 16 residues. Libraries were prepared by immunoSEQ multiplex PCR; TCRdb keeps only in-frame clonotypes and omits some of them. The sample holds fewer than 250,000 clones; around four fifths are singletons and the top ten take approximately 4%. This rearrangement joins TRBV7-2 to TRBJ1-3, with 8 nucleotides matching TRBD1. Material: PBMCs or T cells enriched from blood (not recorded which). The TCR originated in a woman aged 40 to 50 who had been exposed to COVID-19. CDR3 in amino acids: CASSYRTGKGGNTIYF. As DNA, the CDR3 is TGTGCCAGCAGCTACCGGACAGGGAAAGGTGGAAACACCATATATTTT. Full variable domain (outside the CDR3, taken from reference TRBV7-2 and TRBJ1-3): GAGVSQSPSNKVTEKGKDVELRCDPISGHTALYWYRQSLGQGLEFLIYFQGNSAPDKSGLPSDRFSAERTGGSVSTLTIQRTQQEDSAVYLCASSYRTGKGGNTIYFGEGSWLTVV.